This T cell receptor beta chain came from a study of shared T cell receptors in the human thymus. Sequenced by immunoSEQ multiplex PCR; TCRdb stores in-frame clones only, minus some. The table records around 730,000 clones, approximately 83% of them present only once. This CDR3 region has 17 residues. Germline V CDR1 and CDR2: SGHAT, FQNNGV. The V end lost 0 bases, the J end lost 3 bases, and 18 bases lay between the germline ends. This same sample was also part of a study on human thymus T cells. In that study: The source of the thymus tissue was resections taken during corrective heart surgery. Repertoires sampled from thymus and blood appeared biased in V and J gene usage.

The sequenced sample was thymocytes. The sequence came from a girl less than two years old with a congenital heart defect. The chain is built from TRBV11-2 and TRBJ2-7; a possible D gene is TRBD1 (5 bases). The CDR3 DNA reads TGTGCCAGCAGCTTAGAGGGGCCGGACGCGGTCCTCTACGAGCAGTACTTC. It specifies CASSLEGPDAVLYEQYF.